What follows are 30 T cell receptor beta chains derived from one specimen sequenced in a study of spatial heterogeneity in lung cancer. Each CDR3 protein gets one entry after TCRdb re-called the 5' RACE reads with MiXCR. The sample records tens of thousands of distinct CDR3 sequences, around 8.4% being singletons. Noted time point: sample taken at primary tumor resection. Sequencing covered unsorted whole RNA taken from tumor, nontumor lung or frozen PBMC. The material sequenced was PBMCs, taken at surgery. The receptors shown here come from a female donor with early-stage non-small cell lung cancer.

This clonotype was recorded a few times. V gene TRBV12-3 or TRBV12-4 combines with J gene TRBJ2-5; 8 bases line up with TRBD1. J gave up 3 bases and V 5 bases, and 5 bases lay outside the gene matches. The CDR3 consists of 14 residues. The CDR3 sequence: CASSDRGTEETQYF. DNA for the CDR3: TGTGCCAGCAGTGACAGGGGTACCGAAGAGACCCAGTACTTC.

Ten or more counts support this clonotype. The DNA for the CDR3 is TGTGCCAGCAGTTTTTGGGGGGGCACTGAAGCTTTCTTT. Translating gives CASSFWGGTEAFF. The chain links TRBV27 to TRBJ1-1, with D possibly TRBD1 on 5 matching bases. Germline-derived CDR1 and CDR2 are MNHEY and SMNVEV (reference sequence). The CDR3 loop spans 13 amino acids. V lost 3 bases to trimming and J lost 4 bases, with 9 bases between them.

The gene calls are TRBV9 and TRBJ2-1; tentatively, D is TRBD2 (5 bases). Per germline, CDR1 SGDLS and CDR2 YYNGEE. The CDR3 extends over 12 amino acids. V dropped 3 bases and J dropped 9 bases, with 10 bases sitting between them. CDR3 in amino acids: CASSGPGGEQFF. The CDR3 region has the DNA TGTGCCAGCAGCGGACCCGGAGGTGAGCAGTTCTTC.

This clonotype was counted at least ten times. V and J are TRBV20-1 and TRBJ1-6, with TRBD1 identical over 7 bases. The CDR3 sequence is 13 residues long. In germline, CDR1 is DFQATT, CDR2 SNEGSKA (reference sequence). Germline trimming cut 6 bases from V and 6 bases from J; bases unmatched to any gene: 5. This chain's CDR3 is CSAQRGRNSPLHF. CDR3 in DNA: TGCAGTGCCCAGAGGGGGCGTAATTCACCCCTCCACTTT.

The chain uses TRBV5-1 and TRBJ1-4; weak D call: TRBD1 (5 bases). Trimming stripped 4 bases from V and 5 bases from J, with 18 bases between. The CDR3 loop spans 16 amino acids. Germline loops: CDR1 SGHRS, CDR2 YFSETQ. The chain's CDR3 is CASSLTTGNSNEKLFF. CDR3 coding DNA: TGCGCCAGCAGCCTAACAACAGGAAACTCCAATGAAAAACTGTTTTTT.

The rearrangement links TRBV7-2 to TRBJ2-5; D gene unclear. The CDR3 totals 12 residues. Deletions cut 3 bases from V and 5 bases from J, with 7 bases between. Looked up from germline, CDR1 is SGHTA and CDR2 is FQGNSA. The CDR3 DNA is TGTGCCAGCAGCTTTAGTTCGGAGACCCAGTACTTC. This gives the protein CASSFSSETQYF.

This clonotype was seen many times. This chain uses TRBV20-1 with TRBJ2-7; D is perhaps TRBD2 (6 bases). Trimming stripped 5 bases from V and 1 base from J, with 15 bases between. The CDR3 covers 14 residues. Germline V gene sequence: CDR1 DFQATT, CDR2 SNEGSKA (reference sequence). CDR3 DNA sequence: TGCAGTGCTCCCTTCACGGGAGAATCCTACGAGCAGTACTTC. As protein: CSAPFTGESYEQYF.

This clonotype was counted a few times. The chain employs TRBV27 and TRBJ1-5; a weak D match, TRBD1 (6 bases). The V end was cut by 6 bases, the J end by 0 bases, with 12 bases between. Germline CDR1 and CDR2: MNHEY and SMNVEV (reference sequence). The CDR3 runs to 15 residues. DNA of the CDR3: TGTGCCAGCAGCCCGGGACACCTTAGCAATCAGCCCCAGCATTTT. This translates into CASSPGHLSNQPQHF.

This clonotype has more than one count but fewer than ten. The chain employs TRBV7-3 and TRBJ1-4; D is unresolved. The CDR3 runs to 10 residues. V gave up 10 bases and J gave up 8 bases, with 8 bases separating them. Germline V gene lookup returns CDR1 SGHTA and CDR2 FQGTGA. CDR3 nucleotide sequence: TGTGCCACTCGTCACGAAAAACTGTTTTTT. Amino acids: CATRHEKLFF.

This clonotype was counted at least ten times. The rearrangement uses TRBV20-1 and TRBJ2-5; D might be TRBD1 (5 bases). Germline V gene lookup returns CDR1 DFQATT and CDR2 SNEGSKA (reference sequence). The CDR3 has 13 amino acids. V shed 6 bases and J shed 5 bases, with 16 bases lying between them. CDR3 protein: CSAHQGSSETQYF. Written as DNA, the CDR3 is TGCAGTGCACACCAGGGCAGTTCGGAGACCCAGTACTTC.

This clonotype was seen repeatedly, ten times or more. This chain joins TRBV19 and TRBJ2-5; D call uncertain. V was clipped by 1 base and J by 2 bases, with 11 bases between them. CDR3 size: 15 residues. Germline V gene sequence: CDR1 LNHDA, CDR2 SQIVND (reference sequence). CDR3 sequence reads: CASSIVEGHQETQYF. CDR3 DNA sequence: TGTGCCAGTAGTATAGTGGAAGGGCATCAAGAGACCCAGTACTTC.

This clonotype was detected only a few times. The chain is built from TRBV6-1 and TRBJ2-5; D not certain. V was cut by 2 bases and J by 5 bases, with 9 bases left in between. This CDR3 is built from 13 residues. In germline, CDR1 is MNHNS, CDR2 SASEGT. CDR3 in DNA: TGTGCCAGCAGTGAAAGCCGGGTGGAGACCCAGTACTTC. Translating gives CASSESRVETQYF.

This clonotype showed up just a few times. The V call is TRBV9, the J call TRBJ2-7; the D call may be TRBD1 or TRBD2 (6 bases each). The CDR3 consists of 18 residues. Germline CDR1 SGDLS, CDR2 YYNGEE. Trimming removed 0 bases at V and 0 bases at J, with 19 bases between. The CDR3 protein is CASSVGPGAKTSSYEQYV. The CDR3 DNA reads TGTGCCAGCAGCGTAGGTCCGGGGGCTAAGACCAGCTCCTACGAGCAGTACGTC.

This clonotype turned up a few times. The chain combines TRBV6-1 with TRBJ1-1; a possible D gene is TRBD1 (5 bases). CDR1 and CDR2 from the germline V gene are MNHNS and SASEGT. The CDR3 spans 14 residues. The V gene lost 3 bases and the J gene lost 4 bases, with 12 bases spanning the gap. The CDR3 nucleotides read TGTGCCAGCAGTGATCCGGGGCCCGGCACTGAAGCTTTCTTT. Its translation: CASSDPGPGTEAFF.

This clonotype came up many times. V gene TRBV12-3 or TRBV12-4 combines with J gene TRBJ1-2, with 7 bases identical to TRBD1. V shed 8 bases and J 5 bases; nucleotides not matched to a gene: 8. This CDR3 has 13 amino acids. CDR3 in amino acids: CASRRDSEYGYTF. In nucleotides, the CDR3 is TGTGCCAGCCGTCGGGACAGCGAATATGGCTACACCTTC.

This clonotype occurred a few times. The chain carries TRBV19 and TRBJ2-7, with D unresolved. Germline V gene data show CDR1 as LNHDA and CDR2 as SQIVND (reference sequence). The CDR3 sequence is 13 residues long. Trimming cost V 1 base and J 2 bases, with 6 bases left between them. For the CDR3, the DNA is TGTGCCAGTAGTATAGGGATCGCCTACGAGCAGTACGTC. Translating gives CASSIGIAYEQYV.

The sample holds many counts of this clonotype. V usage is TRBV6-1 and J usage is TRBJ1-1; TRBD1 is a possible D gene (6 bases). Between the trimmed V and J ends, which lost 8 bases and 1 base, there was a span of 11 bases. The CDR3 is 13 residues long. Per germline, CDR1 MNHNS and CDR2 SASEGT. The DNA for the CDR3 is TGTGCCAGCGGGCGGGGGCAGAACACTGAAGCTTTCTTT. Translation: CASGRGQNTEAFF.

Ten or more counts support this clonotype. The genes are TRBV20-1 and TRBJ2-2; a weak D match, TRBD2 (6 bases). V lost 3 bases and J 4 bases, leaving 12 bases between the germline ends. Germline CDR1 DFQATT, CDR2 SNEGSKA (reference sequence). The CDR3 has 14 residues. In DNA, the CDR3 is TGCAGTGCTAGTCGGGACTCTTCCACCGGGGAGCTGTTTTTT. Its translation: CSASRDSSTGELFF.

The rearrangement uses TRBV10-3 and TRBJ2-1, with D possibly TRBD1 on 6 matching bases. CDR3 size: 15 residues. The V end was cut by 4 bases, the J end by 0 bases, with 10 bases between. CDR1 ENHRY and CDR2 SYGVKD come from the germline V gene. As DNA, the CDR3 is TGTGCCATCAGTGCTGGACAGAGCTCCTACAATGAGCAGTTCTTC. It is translated as CAISAGQSSYNEQFF.

This clonotype was seen a handful of times. The chain has TRBV12-3 or TRBV12-4 and TRBJ2-7, with D uncertain. The length of the CDR3 is 14 residues. V was pared by 5 bases and J by 2 bases, with 13 bases between. The CDR3 protein is CASSAPRPPYEQYF. In nucleotides, the CDR3 is TGTGCCAGCAGTGCCCCCCGCCCCCCCTACGAGCAGTACTTC.

This clonotype was recorded a few times. The chain links TRBV6-5 to TRBJ2-6, with 12 nucleotides matching TRBD2. CDR1 and CDR2 from the germline V gene are MNHEY and SVGAGI. The CDR3 runs 20 residues. J lost 4 bases, V lost 0 bases, and 10 bases had no gene match. The CDR3 region is CASSYSTRLAGVTGANVLTF. The CDR3 nucleotides are TGTGCCAGCAGTTACTCGACCCGACTAGCGGGAGTAACAGGGGCCAACGTCCTGACTTTC.

This clonotype has more than one count but fewer than ten. The chain has TRBV12-3 or TRBV12-4 and TRBJ2-1, with TRBD2 identical over 11 bases. The CDR3 covers 17 residues. V shed 1 base and J 5 bases; nucleotides not matched to a gene: 7. CDR3 loop: CASSLGLAGGPDNEQFF. Here the CDR3 DNA reads TGTGCCAGCAGTTTAGGTTTAGCGGGGGGGCCGGACAATGAGCAGTTCTTC.

This sequence joins TRBV13 and TRBJ2-1; a weak D match, TRBD2 (7 bases). V lost 6 bases and J lost 3, with 21 bases in between. The V gene's germline CDR1 is PRHDT and CDR2 FYEKMQ (reference sequence). The CDR3 covers 17 residues. The CDR3 nucleotides read TGTGCCAGCAGGGGGGGGGCCCTCGGAGGGTACTACAATGAGCAGTTCTTC. It encodes CASRGGALGGYYNEQFF. Full variable domain (rest looked up from reference TRBV13 and TRBJ2-1): AAGVIQSPRHLIKEKRETATLKCYPIPRHDTVYWYQQGPGQDPQFLISFYEKMQSDKGSIPDRFSAQQFSDYHSELNMSSLELGDSALYFCASRGGALGGYYNEQFFGPGTRLTVL.

This clonotype was recorded a few times. The chain links TRBV4-2 to TRBJ2-2, with D possibly TRBD2 on 5 matching bases. This CDR3 spans 15 amino acids. Germline V gives CDR1 LGHNA, CDR2 YNFKEQ. Deletions cut 0 bases from V and 6 bases from J, with 11 bases between. CDR3 sequence (DNA): TGTGCCAGCAGCCAAGAAGGTAGCGTGGCCGGGGAGCTGTTTTTT. Translation gives CASSQEGSVAGELFF.

The chain carries TRBV29-1 and TRBJ2-6, with no clear D. Per the germline V gene, CDR1 is SQVTM and CDR2 is ANQGSEA. V was trimmed by 6 bases and J by 0 bases, leaving 6 bases between them. The CDR3 consists of 13 residues. The CDR3 loop is CSVENSGANVLTF. CDR3 nucleotide sequence: TGCAGCGTCGAAAACTCTGGGGCCAACGTCCTGACTTTC.

This clonotype occurred many times. This chain connects TRBV29-1 to TRBJ2-2, with a weak D call TRBD2 (7 bases). This CDR3 has 13 amino acids. The V and J ends lost 4 bases and 5 bases respectively, with 11 bases between them. The V gene's germline CDR1 is SQVTM and CDR2 ANQGSEA. The CDR3 sequence is CSVVQGGTGELFF. The CDR3 bases are TGCAGCGTTGTACAGGGAGGGACCGGGGAGCTGTTTTTT.

This clonotype has more than one count but fewer than ten. The rearrangement links TRBV23-1 to TRBJ1-5, with TRBD1 matching over 7 bases. TRBV23-1 is flagged as an ORF with uncertain function. The CDR3 loop spans 17 amino acids. The junction had 15 bases not matched to a gene; V was cut back by 7 bases and J by 3 bases. In DNA form, the CDR3 reads TGCGCCAGCACCGCCAGTCCAGGGGGATATTACAATCAGCCCCAGCATTTT. Encoded protein: CASTASPGGYYNQPQHF.

The rearrangement uses TRBV5-1 and TRBJ2-3; D is unresolved. The V and J ends lost 0 bases and 5 bases respectively, with 10 bases between them. Germline V gives CDR1 SGHRS, CDR2 YFSETQ. This CDR3 has 14 residues. The CDR3 region is CASSLVPGVDTQYF. CDR3 bases: TGCGCCAGCAGCTTGGTACCGGGTGTAGATACGCAGTATTTT.

This clonotype occurred many times. The rearrangement uses TRBV5-1 and TRBJ1-5, with D tentatively TRBD1 (5 bases). V lost 0 bases and J lost 5, with 9 bases in between. This CDR3 contains 14 residues. Germline V gene data show CDR1 as SGHRS and CDR2 as YFSETQ. As DNA, the CDR3 is TGCGCCAGCAGCTTGGAGGGGCCCGATCAGCCCCAGCATTTT. Residues: CASSLEGPDQPQHF.

CDR3 residues: CASSRRDSEAFF. CDR3 DNA sequence: TGTGCCAGCAGCCGCAGAGACAGTGAAGCTTTCTTT. V gene TRBV7-2 combines with J gene TRBJ1-1, with D perhaps TRBD1 (5 bases). Germline V gene data show CDR1 as SGHTA and CDR2 as FQGNSA. Trimming pared 5 bases from V and 7 bases from J, leaving 11 bases between. The CDR3 extends over 12 amino acids.